This T cell receptor beta chain was profiled in a study of follicular helper T cells after annual influenza vaccination. The overall study: Some donors were sampled over the 2013-2014, 2014-2015 and 2015-2016 vaccinations. Points from the study as a whole: Yearly vaccinations repeatedly recalled conserved clonotypes in ICOS+CD38+ cTfh.

Comment on this clone: Its target is not known.

The CDR3 spans 11 residues. In germline, CDR1 is SGHAT, CDR2 FQNNGV. Deletions cut 5 bases from V and 0 bases from J, with 1 base between. Time point given: 2014-2015 season, pre-vaccination. Method: immunoSEQ multiplex PCR; TCRdb's copy keeps in-frame clones and lacks some. Here the sample spans about 1,200 clones, roughly 79% being singletons. This TCR came from an adult who received the influenza vaccine. The sample here was CXCR5+ CD38+ circulating T follicular helper cells from blood, taken on the day of influenza vaccination. Indicated subset: circulating Tfh, non-naive CD4+CXCR5+PD-1+ (ICOS+CD38+ or ICOS-CD38-). The J gene is TRBJ1-1, the V gene TRBV11-2; D remains unclear. DNA for the CDR3: TGTGCCAGCAGCCTGAACACTGAAGCTTTCTTT. It translates to CASSLNTEAFF. Together with reference TRBV11-2 and TRBJ1-1, the CDR3 gives the full variable domain: EAGVAQSPRYKIIEKRQSVAFWCNPISGHATLYWYQQILGQGPKLLIQFQNNGVVDDSQLPKDRFSAERLKGVDSTLKIQPAKLEDSAVYLCASSLNTEAFFGQGTRLTVV.